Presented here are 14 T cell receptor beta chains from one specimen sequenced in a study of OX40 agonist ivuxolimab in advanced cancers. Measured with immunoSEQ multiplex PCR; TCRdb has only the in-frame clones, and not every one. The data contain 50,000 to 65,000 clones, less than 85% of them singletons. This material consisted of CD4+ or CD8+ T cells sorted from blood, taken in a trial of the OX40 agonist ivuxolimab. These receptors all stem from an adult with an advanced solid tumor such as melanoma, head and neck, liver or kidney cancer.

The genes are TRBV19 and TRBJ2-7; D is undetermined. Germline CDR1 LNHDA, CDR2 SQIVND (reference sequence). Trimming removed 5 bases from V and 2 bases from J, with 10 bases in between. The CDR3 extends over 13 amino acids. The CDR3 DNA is TGTGCCAGTAGTCAAACAGCCCCCTACGAGCAGTACTTC. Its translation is CASSQTAPYEQYF.

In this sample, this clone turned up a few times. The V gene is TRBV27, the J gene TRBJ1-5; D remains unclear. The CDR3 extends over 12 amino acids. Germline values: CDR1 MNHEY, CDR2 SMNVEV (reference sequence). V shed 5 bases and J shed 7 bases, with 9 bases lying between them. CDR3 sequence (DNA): TGTGCCAGCAGTCATATGGGGCAGCCCCAGCATTTT. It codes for CASSHMGQPQHF.

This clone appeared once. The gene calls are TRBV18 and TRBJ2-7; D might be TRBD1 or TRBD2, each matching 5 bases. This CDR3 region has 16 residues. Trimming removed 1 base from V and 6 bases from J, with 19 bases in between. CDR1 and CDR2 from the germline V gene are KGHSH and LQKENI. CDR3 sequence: CASSPRTGQTPLEQYF. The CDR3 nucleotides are TGTGCCAGCTCACCACGGACTGGACAAACTCCCCTCGAGCAGTACTTC.

The CDR3 region is CASSYSFLAGSYEQYF. CDR3 bases: TGTGCCAGCAGTTACTCGTTCCTAGCGGGATCCTACGAGCAGTACTTC. V and J are TRBV6-6 and TRBJ2-7; 9 bases match TRBD2. This CDR3 spans 16 amino acids. The germline CDR1 and CDR2 sequences are MNHNY and SVGAGI (reference sequence). V trimming: 0 bases; J trimming: 1 base; junction bases outside the gene matches: 4.

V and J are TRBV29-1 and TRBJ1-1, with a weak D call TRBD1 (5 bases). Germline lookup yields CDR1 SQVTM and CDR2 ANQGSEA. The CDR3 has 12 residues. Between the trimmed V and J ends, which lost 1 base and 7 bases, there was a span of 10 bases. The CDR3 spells CSVEVGRGEAFF. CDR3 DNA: TGCAGCGTTGAAGTTGGTAGGGGTGAAGCTTTCTTT.

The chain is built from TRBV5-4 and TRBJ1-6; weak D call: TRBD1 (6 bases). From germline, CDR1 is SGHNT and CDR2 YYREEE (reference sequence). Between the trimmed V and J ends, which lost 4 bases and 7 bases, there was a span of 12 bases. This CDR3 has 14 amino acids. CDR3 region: CASSRTESNSPLHF. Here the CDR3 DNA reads TGTGCCAGCAGCCGGACAGAATCCAATTCACCCCTCCACTTT.

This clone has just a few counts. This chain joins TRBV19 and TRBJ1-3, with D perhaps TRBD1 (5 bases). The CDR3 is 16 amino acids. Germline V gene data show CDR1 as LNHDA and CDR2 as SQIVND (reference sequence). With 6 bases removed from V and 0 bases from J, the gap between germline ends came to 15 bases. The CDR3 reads CASRPKQASSGNTIYF. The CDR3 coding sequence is TGTGCCAGTAGGCCGAAACAGGCATCCTCTGGAAACACCATATATTTT. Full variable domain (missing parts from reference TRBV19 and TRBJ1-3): DGGITQSPKYLFRKEGQNVTLSCEQNLNHDAMYWYRQDPGQGLRLIYYSQIVNDFQKGDIAEGYSVSREKKESFPLTVTSAQKNPTAFYLCASRPKQASSGNTIYFGEGSWLTVV.

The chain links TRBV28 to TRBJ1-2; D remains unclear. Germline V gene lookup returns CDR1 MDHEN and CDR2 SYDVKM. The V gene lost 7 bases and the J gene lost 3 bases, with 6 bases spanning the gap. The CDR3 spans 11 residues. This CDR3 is CASKTDYGYTF. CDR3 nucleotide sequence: TGTGCCAGCAAAACTGACTATGGCTACACCTTC.

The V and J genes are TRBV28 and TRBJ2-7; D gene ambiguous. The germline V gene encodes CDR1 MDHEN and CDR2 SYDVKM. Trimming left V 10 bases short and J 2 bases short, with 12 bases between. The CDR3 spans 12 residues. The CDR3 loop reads CAIAGVTYEQYF. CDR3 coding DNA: TGTGCCATTGCTGGGGTTACCTACGAGCAGTACTTC.

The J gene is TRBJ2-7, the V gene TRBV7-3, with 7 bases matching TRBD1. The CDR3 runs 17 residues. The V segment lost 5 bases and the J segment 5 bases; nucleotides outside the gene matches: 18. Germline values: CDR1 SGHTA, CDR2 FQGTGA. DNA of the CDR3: TGTGCCAGCAGCCCCGGTCCTCGACCGAGGGGGCCGAACGAGCAGTACTTC. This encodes CASSPGPRPRGPNEQYF.

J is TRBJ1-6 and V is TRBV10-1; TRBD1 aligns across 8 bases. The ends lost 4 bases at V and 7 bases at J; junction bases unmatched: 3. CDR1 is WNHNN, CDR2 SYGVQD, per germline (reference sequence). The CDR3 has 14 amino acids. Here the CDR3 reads CASSGGQGNSPLHF. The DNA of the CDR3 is TGCGCCAGCAGTGGTGGACAGGGAAATTCACCCCTCCACTTT.

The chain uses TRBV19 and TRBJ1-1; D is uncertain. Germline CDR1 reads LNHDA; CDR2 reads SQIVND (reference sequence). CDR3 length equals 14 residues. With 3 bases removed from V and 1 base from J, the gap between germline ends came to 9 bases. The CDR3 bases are TGTGCCAGTAGTATCGTCACCCAGAACACTGAAGCTTTCTTT. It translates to CASSIVTQNTEAFF.

CDR3 loop: CASTQEVAGANEQFF. The CDR3 DNA follows: TGTGCCAGCACCCAAGAGGTTGCCGGGGCCAATGAGCAGTTCTTC. The chain carries TRBV11-2 and TRBJ2-1; D tentatively fits TRBD1 or TRBD2 (5 bases each). Deletions cut 7 bases from V and 6 bases from J, with 19 bases between. The CDR3 contains 15 residues. Germline lookup yields CDR1 SGHAT and CDR2 FQNNGV.

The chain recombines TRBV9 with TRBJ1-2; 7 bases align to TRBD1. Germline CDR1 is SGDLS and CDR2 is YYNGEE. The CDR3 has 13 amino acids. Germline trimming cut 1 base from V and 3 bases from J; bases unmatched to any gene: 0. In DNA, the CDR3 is TGTGCCAGCAGCGTAACAGGGGACTATGGCTACACCTTC. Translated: CASSVTGDYGYTF.